This T cell receptor beta chain was obtained from a study of cytomegalovirus exposure and HLA in healthy donors. As to this clone: Its antigen is currently unknown.

60 Vbeta and 13 Jbeta primers were used in PCR. Measured with immunoSEQ multiplex PCR; TCRdb has only the in-frame clones, and not every one. The data contain about 150,000 clones, about 79% of them singletons. Overall study findings and caveats: Later on, an analysis tied under 20,000 TCR beta sequences to HLA alleles at 0.05 false discovery rate.

Germline V gene lookup returns CDR1 DFQATT and CDR2 SNEGSKA (reference sequence). V lost 1 base to trimming and J lost 11 bases, with 9 bases between them. The CDR3 spans 11 residues. Sequencing input: PBMCs. The receptor was isolated from a woman in her twenties or thirties in good health and CMV-seronegative. V usage is TRBV20-1 and J usage is TRBJ2-1; maybe TRBD2 (6 bases). For the CDR3, the DNA is TGCAGTGCTAGAGGACTAGAGAAGCAGTTCTTC. Protein product: CSARGLEKQFF.